Listed below are T cell receptor beta chains from one sample, sequenced in a study of blood T cell repertoires in COVID-19. Clones were sequenced by immunoSEQ multiplex PCR, and TCRdb holds only the in-frame ones, with some missing. The sample consists of just over 90,000 clones, about 77% of them appearing once. Sequenced input: peripheral blood. These receptors were obtained from a human donor in a cohort sampled during active COVID-19. Each CDR3 is given with its conserved first and last residue. The order of the fields is J gene, D gene, V gene, clone size, CDR3 protein, CDR3 DNA. A D gene is named only where the DNA matches it firmly. Size tells how often a clone was seen (once, few, many) or the class of an expanded clone, and some rows leave it out.

TRBJ1-2,TRBD1,TRBV7-9,NA,CASSLAGTGIYGYTF,TGTGCCAGCAGCTTAGCCGGGACAGGCATCTATGGCTACACCTTC
TRBJ2-5,NA,TRBV7-2,NA,CASSSWGGPKTQYF,TGTGCCAGCAGCTCGTGGGGAGGACCAAAGACCCAGTACTTC
TRBJ1-5,TRBD1,TRBV6-1,NA,CASSEASSGTGRQPQHF,TGTGCCAGCAGTGAAGCGAGTTCCGGGACAGGGAGGCAGCCCCAGCATTTT
TRBJ1-1,NA,TRBV18,NA,CASSPNGGNTEAFF,TGTGCCAGCTCACCCAACGGGGGGAACACTGAAGCTTTCTTT
TRBJ2-5,TRBD1,TRBV28,NA,CASSSAGTGGEETQYF,TGTGCCAGCAGTTCGGCCGGGACAGGGGGCGAGGAGACCCAGTACTTC
TRBJ2-1,TRBD2,TRBV27,many,CASSGASGGYEQFF,TGTGCCAGCAGCGGGGCTAGCGGGGGTTATGAGCAGTTCTTC
TRBJ1-6,NA,TRBV18,many,CASSPARGRSPLHF,TGTGCCAGCTCACCCGCCAGGGGAAGATCACCCCTCCACTTT
TRBJ1-5,TRBD1,TRBV28,NA,CASSRGQGAAQPQHF,TGTGCCAGCAGCCGAGGACAGGGGGCGGCTCAGCCCCAGCATTTT
TRBJ1-5,NA,TRBV5-6,NA,CASSRGWTSNQPQHF,TGTGCCAGCAGTCGGGGATGGACGAGCAATCAGCCCCAGCATTTT
TRBJ2-4,NA,TRBV5-6,NA,CASSFYRESAKNIQYF,TGTGCCAGCAGCTTCTACAGGGAGTCAGCCAAAAACATTCAGTACTTC
TRBJ2-7,NA,TRBV10-1,NA,CASSRGYEQYF,TGCGCCAGCAGCCGGGGCTACGAGCAGTACTTC
TRBJ2-3,TRBD1,TRBV28,NA,CASSPQGGTDTQYF,TGTGCCAGCAGTCCCCAGGGGGGCACAGATACGCAGTATTTT
TRBJ2-7,NA,TRBV10-2,NA,CASSPLADLYQYF,TGCGCCAGCAGTCCACTAGCCGATCTGTATCAGTACTTC
TRBJ2-1,TRBD2,TRBV5-1,NA,CASSRLAGGNNEQFF,TGCGCCAGCAGCCGCCTAGCGGGAGGAAACAATGAGCAGTTCTTC
TRBJ2-7,NA,TRBV6-6,NA,CASSYSSGLKVEQYF,TGTGCCAGCAGTTACTCGAGCGGACTTAAAGTCGAGCAGTACTTC
TRBJ2-7,TRBD1,TRBV19,NA,CASSIGTGGYEQYF,TGTGCCAGTAGCATAGGGACAGGGGGCTACGAGCAGTACTTC
TRBJ2-5,NA,TRBV28,NA,CASRAGTDLRKTQYF,TGTGCCAGCAGGGCGGGGACGGATCTTAGGAAGACCCAGTACTTC
TRBJ2-2,TRBD1,TRBV18,NA,CASSPSYRGVGELFF,TGTGCCAGCTCACCTTCGTACAGGGGAGTCGGGGAGCTGTTTTTT
TRBJ1-6,NA,TRBV7-8,NA,CASSLEGNNSPLHF,TGTGCCAGCAGCTTGGAGGGGAATAATTCACCCCTCCACTTT
TRBJ1-5,TRBD1,TRBV15,NA,CATSRRRDRAGNQPQHF,TGTGCCACCAGCAGAAGACGGGACAGGGCGGGCAATCAGCCCCAGCATTTT
TRBJ1-3,TRBD1,TRBV28,many,CASSLTSTGAGNTIYF,TGTGCCAGCAGTTTAACTTCGACAGGGGCTGGAAACACCATATATTTT
TRBJ1-6,NA,TRBV4-1,NA,CASSQDSLNSPLHF,TGCGCCAGCAGCCAGGACAGTCTAAATTCACCCCTCCACTTT
TRBJ2-3,NA,TRBV12-3/TRBV12-4,NA,CASSLRQLDTQYF,TGTGCCAGCAGTCTCCGACAGTTGGATACGCAGTATTTT
TRBJ1-1,NA,TRBV5-6,NA,CASSYLNTEAFF,TGTGCCAGCAGCTATCTAAACACTGAAGCTTTCTTT
TRBJ1-4,TRBD1,TRBV5-1,NA,CASSGGQGNEKLFF,TGCGCCAGCAGCGGCGGACAGGGGAATGAAAAACTGTTTTTT
TRBJ1-2,TRBD1,TRBV28,NA,CASSFPGGFVGYTF,TGTGCCAGCAGTTTTCCAGGGGGCTTCGTCGGCTACACCTTC
TRBJ2-2,TRBD2,TRBV5-1,NA,CASSLVGGTNTGELFF,TGCGCCAGCAGCTTGGTCGGGGGGACGAACACCGGGGAGCTGTTTTTT
TRBJ2-1,TRBD2,TRBV2,NA,CASSGTSGIQNEQFF,TGTGCCAGCAGTGGGACTAGCGGGATCCAGAATGAGCAGTTCTTC
TRBJ1-1,TRBD1,TRBV5-5,NA,CASSSPDRGNTEAFF,TGTGCCAGCAGCTCCCCGGACAGGGGGAACACTGAAGCTTTCTTT
TRBJ1-5,TRBD1,TRBV28,NA,CASRGGQGLGNQPQHF,TGTGCCAGCAGGGGGGGACAGGGACTGGGCAATCAGCCCCAGCATTTT
TRBJ2-3,TRBD2,TRBV3-1/TRBV3-2,NA,CASSRGLGGTDTQYF,TGTGCCAGCAGCCGCGGACTGGGGGGGACAGATACGCAGTATTTT
TRBJ2-5,NA,TRBV7-2,NA,CASSARVPETQYF,TGTGCCAGCAGCGCCCGGGTTCCGGAGACCCAGTACTTC
TRBJ1-1,NA,TRBV6-5,NA,CASSYSLGELNTEAFF,TGTGCCAGCAGTTACTCGTTAGGGGAACTGAACACTGAAGCTTTCTTT
TRBJ2-5,NA,TRBV7-9,NA,CASSADSQETQYF,TGTGCCAGCAGCGCCGACAGTCAAGAGACCCAGTACTTC
TRBJ1-1,TRBD1,TRBV5-1,NA,CASRGQGLSTEAFF,TGCGCCAGCAGGGGACAGGGGTTGAGCACTGAAGCTTTCTTT
TRBJ1-2,TRBD1,TRBV9,once,CASSVTGGASGYTF,TGTGCCAGCAGCGTAACAGGGGGCGCGAGTGGCTACACCTTC
TRBJ1-1,TRBD1,TRBV28,NA,CASRRTGMNTEAFF,TGTGCCAGCAGAAGGACAGGGATGAACACTGAAGCTTTCTTT
TRBJ1-1,NA,TRBV30,NA,CAWSRQGNTEAFF,TGTGCCTGGAGTAGGCAGGGAAACACTGAAGCTTTCTTT
TRBJ2-1,NA,TRBV6-6,NA,CASSLYHSGVYNEQFF,TGTGCCAGCAGTTTGTACCATAGCGGAGTCTACAATGAGCAGTTCTTC
TRBJ2-2,NA,TRBV6-5,NA,CASSRRQASTGELFF,TGTGCCAGCAGCCGCCGACAGGCTAGCACCGGGGAGCTGTTTTTT
TRBJ2-3,NA,TRBV18,NA,CASSPRMAGLGADTQYF,TGTGCCAGCTCACCAAGGATGGCAGGCTTAGGGGCAGATACGCAGTATTTT
TRBJ1-1,TRBD1,TRBV6-5,NA,CASFAHRGLTEAFF,TGTGCCAGCTTTGCTCACAGGGGGCTTACTGAAGCTTTCTTT
TRBJ2-7,TRBD2,TRBV28,NA,CASRVPGLATYEQYF,TGTGCCAGCAGGGTACCGGGACTAGCGACATACGAGCAGTACTTC
TRBJ2-2,NA,TRBV6-1,NA,CASRPTVNTGELFF,TGTGCCAGCAGGCCTACTGTTAACACCGGGGAGCTGTTTTTT
TRBJ1-1,NA,TRBV14,NA,CASSPRGGPFTEAFF,TGTGCCAGCAGCCCTAGGGGGGGTCCGTTCACTGAAGCTTTCTTT
TRBJ1-1,NA,TRBV3-1/TRBV3-2,NA,CASSQSTEAFF,TGTGCCAGCAGCCAATCAACTGAAGCTTTCTTT
TRBJ1-5,NA,TRBV6-5,NA,CASSSMGGTYNQPQHF,TGTGCCAGCAGTTCAATGGGAGGGACCTACAATCAGCCCCAGCATTTT
TRBJ1-2,TRBD1,TRBV28,NA,CASSIQGARGYTF,TGTGCCAGCAGTATTCAGGGGGCGCGGGGCTACACCTTC
TRBJ2-1,TRBD1,TRBV5-1,NA,CASSLGGGASYEQFF,TGCGCCAGCAGCTTGGGAGGGGGCGCGAGCTATGAGCAGTTCTTC
TRBJ2-7,NA,TRBV6-1,NA,CASSEGGRRNYEQYF,TGTGCCAGCAGTGAAGGGGGCAGACGAAATTACGAGCAGTACTTC
TRBJ2-5,TRBD2,TRBV28,once,CASSFEGLAGETQYF,TGTGCCAGCAGTTTCGAGGGACTAGCGGGAGAGACCCAGTACTTC
TRBJ1-1,TRBD1,TRBV6-1,NA,CASSEPGQGRTEAFF,TGTGCCAGCAGTGAACCGGGACAGGGGAGAACTGAAGCTTTCTTT
TRBJ2-4,NA,TRBV6-1,NA,CASSERGGEDIQYF,TGTGCCAGCAGTGAAAGGGGGGGCGAGGACATTCAGTACTTC
TRBJ1-1,NA,TRBV5-5,NA,CASSSTGFEVPEAFF,TGTGCCAGCAGCTCCACAGGGTTCGAAGTTCCTGAAGCTTTCTTT